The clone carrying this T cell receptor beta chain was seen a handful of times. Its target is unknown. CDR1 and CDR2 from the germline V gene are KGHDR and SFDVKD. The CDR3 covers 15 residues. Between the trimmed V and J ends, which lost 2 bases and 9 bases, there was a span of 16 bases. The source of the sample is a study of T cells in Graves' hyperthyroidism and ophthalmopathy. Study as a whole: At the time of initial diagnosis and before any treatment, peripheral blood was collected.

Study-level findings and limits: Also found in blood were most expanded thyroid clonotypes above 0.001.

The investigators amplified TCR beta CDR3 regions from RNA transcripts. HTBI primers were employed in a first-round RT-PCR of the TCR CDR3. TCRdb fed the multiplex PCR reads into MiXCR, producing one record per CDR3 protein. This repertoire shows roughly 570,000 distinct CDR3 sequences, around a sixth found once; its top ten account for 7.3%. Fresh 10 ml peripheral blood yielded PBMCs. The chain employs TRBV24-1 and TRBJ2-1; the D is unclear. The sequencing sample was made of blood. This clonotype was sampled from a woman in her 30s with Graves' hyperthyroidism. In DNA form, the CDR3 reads TGTGCCACCAGTGATTCCACATGGCCAGGCGGTGAGCAGTTCTTC. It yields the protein CATSDSTWPGGEQFF.